These T cell receptor beta chains were read from a single sample in a study of cytomegalovirus exposure and HLA in healthy donors. The data were produced by immunoSEQ multiplex PCR, yet TCRdb's version contains in-frame clones alone and is incomplete. Here the sample spans roughly 110,000 clones, 70% to 80% being singletons. The sequencing input was PBMCs. The receptor set was obtained from a woman in her 40s in good health and CMV-seropositive. The CDR3 runs from the conserved cysteine through the conserved F or W. A D gene is named only where the DNA matches it firmly. The listing skips clone size in some rows; elsewhere it reads once, few, many or a size class.

CDR3 DNA	CDR3 protein	clone size	D gene	V gene	J gene
TGTGCCAGCAGGTACACTAGTTTCGGAGAGACCCAGTACTTC	CASRYTSFGETQYF	.	.	TRBV6-1	TRBJ2-5
TGTGCCAGCAGACCCAAGAGGTATCGGGAAGCTTTCTTT	CASRPKRYREAFF	.	.	TRBV11-2	TRBJ1-1
TGTGCCAGCAGTGAAGCAGTTGGACAAAGCTATGGCTACACCTTC	CASSEAVGQSYGYTF	.	.	TRBV6-1	TRBJ1-2
TGTGCCAGCTCACCCCTAACCCTAGCGGGGGGTCCGGCCGAGCAGTACTTC	CASSPLTLAGGPAEQYF	.	TRBD2	TRBV18	TRBJ2-7
TGTGCCAGCAACCCCGGGTCGTCCGGGGAGCTGTTTTTT	CASNPGSSGELFF	.	.	TRBV2	TRBJ2-2
TGTGCCAGCAGCCCTTACAGGGAAGATCAGCCCCAGCATTTT	CASSPYREDQPQHF	.	.	TRBV25-1	TRBJ1-5
TGCGCCAGCAGCCAAGAAACAGGGGGCTCTGAAGCTTTCTTT	CASSQETGGSEAFF	few	TRBD1	TRBV4-1	TRBJ1-1
TGTGCCAGCAGCGACGCAGGCTTCGTCTACGAGCAGTACTTC	CASSDAGFVYEQYF	.	.	TRBV6-1	TRBJ2-7
TGTGCCAGCAGCTTAGGAGCTTCCGGGAGCTCCTACGAGCAGTACTTC	CASSLGASGSSYEQYF	.	.	TRBV7-9	TRBJ2-7
TGTGCCAGCAGTTCGGACAGGCGTAGTCAGCCCCAGCATTTT	CASSSDRRSQPQHF	few	TRBD1	TRBV6-5	TRBJ1-5
TGTGCCAGCAGCTTAAAGGCTAGCGGGGTAGGGGAGCTGTTTTTT	CASSLKASGVGELFF	few	TRBD2	TRBV7-6	TRBJ2-2
TGTGCCAGCAGCTTAACTGGGACAGACCGCGAGCAGTACTTC	CASSLTGTDREQYF	.	TRBD1	TRBV11-2	TRBJ2-7
TGTGCCAGCAGCGACGGACAGGGAAACACCATATATTTT	CASSDGQGNTIYF	.	.	TRBV7-2	TRBJ1-3
TGTGCCAGTAGTGAGTGGAGGGCTCTCTTGAACACTGAAGCTTTCTTT	CASSEWRALLNTEAFF	.	.	TRBV19	TRBJ1-1
TGTGCCAGCAGCTTTGACAGGGGAGAAGCTTTCTTT	CASSFDRGEAFF	.	TRBD1	TRBV7-6	TRBJ1-1
TGTGCCAGCAGTACGGACACTTATCAGCCCCAGCATTTT	CASSTDTYQPQHF	.	.	TRBV2	TRBJ1-5
TGTGCCAGCAGCTTTCGGGAGACCCAGTACTTC	CASSFRETQYF	.	.	TRBV5-8	TRBJ2-5
TGTGCCAGCAGCAAAGGGGAGGATCAGCCCCAGCATTTT	CASSKGEDQPQHF	.	.	TRBV21-1	TRBJ1-5
TGCGCCAGCAGCTTGGGAGGTCTTTCCTACAATGAGCAGTTCTTC	CASSLGGLSYNEQFF	.	.	TRBV5-1	TRBJ2-1
TGTGCCTGGAGTGTCCTCCCTTACGAGCAGTACTTC	CAWSVLPYEQYF	.	.	TRBV30	TRBJ2-7
TGTGCCTGGAGGGCAGGTGACTACAATGAGCAGTTCTTC	CAWRAGDYNEQFF	.	.	TRBV30	TRBJ2-1
TGTGCCAGCAGTTTATTGACTAGCGGGGGGGCGTACGAGCAGTACTTC	CASSLLTSGGAYEQYF	few	TRBD2	TRBV27	TRBJ2-7
TGTGCCAGCAGTTGGTCTTTGGCGGGTTCCACTGAAGCTTTCTTT	CASSWSLAGSTEAFF	.	.	TRBV27	TRBJ1-1
TGTGCCAGCAGCTGGAGCGGAAACACCGGGGAGCTGTTTTTT	CASSWSGNTGELFF	.	.	TRBV7-9	TRBJ2-2